This T cell receptor (beta chain) was retrieved from a study of OX40 agonist ivuxolimab in advanced cancers. Regarding the complete study: Ivuxolimab was a fully human IgG2 agonistic monoclonal antibody targeting the costimulatory receptor OX40 (CD134). Among the roughly 50 dose-escalation patients, some 20 had hepatocellular carcinoma, 15 or so melanoma, 9 renal cell carcinoma and 9 head and neck cancer. Partial responses were achieved by three dose-escalation patients, of whom one had hepatocellular carcinoma and two had cutaneous melanoma. A male proportion of approximately 83% and a mean age of 60 years, ranging from about 20 to 80, were recorded for the dose-escalation cohort. The paper covers the monotherapy dose-escalation part of the phase I ivuxolimab trial, which included N ≈ 50 patients. Peripheral TCRbeta sequencing aimed to test whether ivuxolimab altered TCR sequence diversity and caused clonal T-cell expansion. Intravenous ivuxolimab was administered to patients every 2 weeks at six dose levels: 0.01, 0.1, 0.3, 1.5, 3 and 10 mg/kg. Prior anti-PD-1, anti-PD-L1 or anti-CTLA-4 therapy was permitted, and approximately 41% of dose-escalation patients had received checkpoint inhibitors.

The CDR3 spans 15 residues, from the cysteine through the phenylalanine. The retained sequence is limited to the CDR3, 45 bases, with the frame set at the first base. At the junction V is shortened by 3 bases and J by 1 base; bases outside the gene matches: 3. CDR1 ENHRY and CDR2 SYGVKD are derived from the germline V gene. The trial excluded patients who had a history of autoimmune disease or who were on systemic immunosuppression. Peripheral blood for TCR sequencing was collected from all dose cohorts at baseline, on cycle 4 day 1, and on cycle 7 day 1. The samples were drawn from a first-in-human, open-label, multicenter phase I dose-escalation trial of ivuxolimab. Adults with locally advanced or metastatic head and neck squamous cell, hepatocellular, melanoma or renal cell carcinoma were enrolled in the trial. Before TCR sequencing, CD4+ T cells and CD8+ T cells were sorted from peripheral blood as separate populations.

With respect to this clone: Its antigen is not yet known. No base quality values were provided; no much bigger clone lies one nucleotide off.

To sequence the TCRbeta CDR3 region, genomic DNA was isolated from the sorted cells. The immunoSEQ Assay was used for sequencing of TCRbeta CDR3 regions. Entries here come from immuneACCESS through TCRdb and include only in-frame sequences with V and J called. Some clones fail to appear in such tables; in the studies checked, an unresolved V gene covers under half of the shortfall, and the cause of the remainder is unknown. Present in this sample are more than 95,000 clones, 92% of which were seen just once. The top ten clonotypes cover under 0.95% of the sample. What the study reported, not specific to this receptor: At doses from 0.1 to 3.0 mg/kg, clonal expansion was seen in both CD4+ and CD8+ blood T cells between baseline and week 6. After ivuxolimab, CD8+ T cells had more expanded clones than CD4+ T cells on average. In partial responders in the 0.1-3.0 mg/kg groups, normalized peripheral clonal expansion was found to be among the lowest, especially among CD8+ T cells. Which antigens the clonally expanded peripheral T cells were specific for was not determined. Low levels of normalized T-cell clonal expansion were also shown by some nonresponding patients.

Here the chain combines TRBV10-3 and TRBJ1-1; the junction holds 9 bases that match TRBD1. The clonotype originates from an adult with an advanced solid tumor such as melanoma, head and neck, liver or kidney cancer. The sample here was CD4+ or CD8+ T cells sorted from blood, taken in a trial of the OX40 agonist ivuxolimab. The encoded CDR3 is CAISDPTGGNTEAFF. The DNA is TGTGCCATCAGTGACCCGACAGGGGGGAACACTGAAGCTTTCTTT.